The 10 T cell receptor beta chains below were found in one sample sequenced in a study of T-cell reconstitution after alpha-beta-depleted transplantation in children. TCRbeta library construction was performed incorporating unique molecular identifiers. TCRdb redid the calling of the PCR reads with MiXCR, one entry per CDR3 protein. The sample shows 800,000 to 1,000,000 distinct CDR3 sequences, roughly 29% of them seen only once. The sequencing used PBMCs, mostly from graft donor cells, collected 360 days after TCRalphabeta/CD19-depleted stem cell transplant. The receptors come from a boy under two years old who had a stem cell transplant for SCID, so the T cells may come from the graft donor.

The chain carries TRBV12-3 or TRBV12-4 and TRBJ1-5, with TRBD1 as a possible D gene (6 bases). There are 15 residues in the CDR3. V was clipped by 7 bases and J by 2 bases, with 15 bases between them. CDR3 region: CASILTGIGNQPQHF. The CDR3 DNA follows: TGTGCCAGCATTCTAACAGGGATCGGCAATCAGCCCCAGCATTTT.

Note on this clonotype: A much larger clone differs from this one at a single base, so this may be a read error. The CDR3 DNA sequence: TGCAGTGCTAGAGGGGGAGCGAGCTCCTACGAGCATTACTTC. Protein sequence: CSARGGASSYEHYF. J is TRBJ2-7 and V is TRBV20-1, with D maybe TRBD2 (5 bases). This CDR3 is built from 14 residues. Germline values: CDR1 DFQATT, CDR2 SNEGSKA (reference sequence).

The chain has TRBV6-5 and TRBJ2-7, with D possibly matching TRBD1 (5 bases). V was clipped by 0 bases and J by 0 bases, with 12 bases between them. In germline, CDR1 is MNHEY, CDR2 SVGAGI. The CDR3 runs 16 residues. CDR3 protein: CASSYSRIGDSYEQYF. DNA of the CDR3: TGTGCCAGCAGTTACTCAAGAATAGGGGACTCCTACGAGCAGTACTTC.

This clonotype showed up just a few times. The V call is TRBV3-1, the J call TRBJ1-2; D is undetermined. The CDR3 contains 14 residues. Per germline, CDR1 LGHDT and CDR2 YNNKEL (reference sequence). Trimming took off 4 bases at V and 5 bases at J, with 14 bases between the two ends. CDR3 protein: CASSPKITGYGYTF. CDR3 DNA: TGTGCCAGCAGCCCCAAGATTACGGGGTATGGCTACACCTTC. Filled out from reference TRBV3-1 and TRBJ1-2, the complete variable domain reads DTAVSQTPKYLVTQMGNDKSIKCEQNLGHDTMYWYKQDSKKFLKIMFSYNNKELIINETVPNRFSPKSPDKAHLNLHINSLELGDSAVYFCASSPKITGYGYTFGSGTRLTVV.

The chain recombines TRBV11-1 with TRBJ2-2; D is possibly TRBD2 (5 bases). CDR1 is SGHAT and CDR2 is FQDESV in the germline V gene (reference sequence). The CDR3 covers 16 residues. Trimming removed 2 bases from V and 4 bases from J, with 14 bases in between. The CDR3 sequence: CASSLNHWAGTGELFF. CDR3 sequence (DNA): TGTGCCAGCAGCTTAAACCATTGGGCGGGCACCGGGGAGCTGTTTTTT.

This clonotype appeared a few times. The chain joins TRBV11-1 to TRBJ1-1; D possibly corresponds to TRBD1 (5 bases). V lost 3 bases and J 10 bases, leaving 18 bases between the germline ends. CDR1 is SGHAT, CDR2 FQDESV, per germline (reference sequence). The CDR3 loop spans 14 amino acids. This CDR3 reads CASSFTTELSSAFF. Here the CDR3 DNA reads TGTGCCAGCAGCTTTACGACAGAGCTAAGCTCAGCTTTCTTT.

Many counts were recorded for this clonotype. The chain is built from TRBV6-1 and TRBJ2-3; 14 nucleotides agree with TRBD2. The CDR3 loop spans 17 amino acids. Looked up from germline, CDR1 is MNHNS and CDR2 is SASEGT. Trimming took 4 bases from V and 0 from J; bases not matched to a gene: 3. The CDR3: CASSAWTSGGSTDTQYF. The CDR3 nucleotides read TGTGCCAGCAGTGCCTGGACTAGCGGGGGGAGCACAGATACGCAGTATTTT.

This clonotype was found a few times. The chain employs TRBV6-1 and TRBJ2-7; a weak D match, TRBD1 (5 bases). This CDR3 comprises 14 residues. The V gene's germline CDR1 is MNHNS and CDR2 SASEGT. V lost 6 bases and J lost 3, with 15 bases in between. The CDR3 spells CASSFTLDSYEQYF. The CDR3 region has the DNA TGTGCCAGCAGCTTTACCCTCGACAGCTACGAGCAGTACTTC.

This clonotype has more than one count but fewer than ten. CDR3 nucleotides: TGTGCCAGCGAGGCTCCGCTAGCGGCCGTCACAGATACGCAGTATTTT. It encodes CASEAPLAAVTDTQYF. This chain joins TRBV6-1 and TRBJ2-3; 7 bases match TRBD2. Germline V gene lookup returns CDR1 MNHNS and CDR2 SASEGT. The CDR3 totals 16 residues. The J segment lost 2 bases and the V segment lost 8 bases, leaving 13 bases of the junction unmatched.

This chain links TRBV7-2 with TRBJ2-1; 12 nucleotides agree with TRBD2. CDR1 and CDR2 from the germline V gene are SGHTA and FQGNSA. J gave up 2 bases and V 1 base, and 3 bases lay outside the gene matches. CDR3 length: 17 amino acids. CDR3 sequence (DNA): TGTGCCAGCAGCTTAGTACTAGCGGGGGGCCCCTACAATGAGCAGTTCTTC. Protein product: CASSLVLAGGPYNEQFF.